This TCR beta chain was recorded in a study of cytomegalovirus exposure and HLA in healthy donors. With 60 Vbeta and 13 Jbeta primers, the PCR was carried out. The data were produced by immunoSEQ multiplex PCR, yet TCRdb's version contains in-frame clones alone and is incomplete. The data show 150,000 to 200,000 clones, roughly 79% seen once. V shed 0 bases and J shed 10 bases, with 12 bases lying between them. The CDR3 length is 12 residues. CDR1 is GTSNPN and CDR2 is SVGIG in the germline V gene (reference sequence). The source is a woman aged 45 to 65 in good health and CMV-seropositive. This chain connects TRBV30 to TRBJ1-1; D remains unclear. The sequencing sample was made of PBMCs. The CDR3 protein is CAWSVDVRAAFF. For the CDR3, the DNA is TGTGCCTGGAGTGTAGATGTGCGGGCAGCTTTCTTT.